This TCR beta chain was obtained from a study of radiation and T cells in renal cell carcinoma. Study-level findings and limits: Top tumor clonotypes rose in blood 2 weeks post-radiation, then contracted.

This clone occurred once. The target antigen is unknown. Generated by immunoSEQ multiplex PCR, the TCRdb table keeps only in-frame clones and is missing some. The sample shows some 150,000 clones, around 78% of them seen only once. Trimming left V 6 bases short and J 1 base short, with 16 bases between. The germline V gene encodes CDR1 MNHEY and CDR2 SVGAGI. This CDR3 region has 15 residues. The time point is: baseline pretreatment blood. The treatment denotes: 15 Gy SBRT to primary tumor, nephrectomy 4 weeks later. Sequencing was performed on blood, taken from a patient whose treatment included radiotherapy and nephrectomy. The chain has TRBV6-5 and TRBJ2-7; a possible D gene is TRBD2 (6 bases). The sequence was obtained from a woman between 45 and 60 years old with renal cell carcinoma. CDR3 coding DNA: TGTGCCAGCAGGCCGGGGGATTATAAATCCTACGAGCAGTACTTC. It translates to CASRPGDYKSYEQYF.